This T cell receptor (beta chain) was captured in a study of shared clonotypes between healthy human individuals. The genomic DNA of each subset was split evenly across several immunoSEQ plates. Profiling relied on immunoSEQ multiplex PCR, and the TCRdb table lists in-frame clones only, not all of them. The sample yields 1,400,000 or so clones, approximately 98.5% seen once. Caucasian adults living in Nashville, Tennessee, provided all samples. Details on this clone: The target antigen is unknown.

Overall study findings and caveats: Expectations were that clonotype sharing among donors would be affected by sequencing depth. In general, naive subsets displayed greater estimated richness than memory subsets did.

Germline V lookup: CDR1 MNHNS, CDR2 SASEGT. V lost 7 bases to trimming and J lost 6 bases, with 8 bases between them. This CDR3 region has 11 residues. The rearrangement joins TRBV6-1 to TRBJ2-3; TRBD2 might be the D (5 bases). The specimen was naive CD4+ T cells sorted from blood. Subset given: CD45RA+ positively selected. The origin of this receptor is a man aged 30 to 45 in good health. This CDR3 reads CASMRVDTQYF. The CDR3, as DNA: TGTGCCAGCATGCGGGTTGATACGCAGTATTTT.